Sequencing of this T cell receptor (beta chain) was carried out in a study of cytomegalovirus exposure and HLA in healthy donors. The PCR contained 60 Vbeta and 13 Jbeta primers. Produced via immunoSEQ multiplex PCR; TCRdb's table is partial and in-frame only. The table includes roughly 200,000 clones, roughly 13% detected once. Overall study results and limits: The study listed approximately 160 cytomegalovirus-associated TCR beta chains. The classifier, whose performance was assessed in both the original and validation cohorts, reportedly diagnosed cytomegalovirus status with high specificity and sensitivity. Rarity marked most TCR sequences, yet some public TCRs occurred in many donors.

The CDR3 extends over 18 amino acids. This clone was seen a few times. The antigen remains unidentified. V and J are TRBV21-1 and TRBJ1-2. TRBV21-1 has pseudogene status. Sequencing was done on a sample of PBMCs. The clonotype was recovered from a man aged 45-65 years in good health and CMV-seropositive. The CDR3 spells CASSKGRGGSLSRYGYTF. The CDR3 DNA follows: TGTGCCAGCAGCAAAGGTCGGGGGGGCTCCCTTTCTCGGTATGGCTACACCTTC.